Following are 31 T cell receptor beta chains from one sample sequenced in a study of blood T cell repertoires in COVID-19. TCRdb's copy holds only in-frame clones and misses some; the assay was immunoSEQ multiplex PCR. Counted here are about 300,000 clones, approximately 90% occurring once; the ten biggest clones make up about 4.2%. Sequenced material: peripheral blood. These receptors were collected from a man aged 40-50 years with acute or convalescent COVID-19.

This clone was detected once. The CDR3 DNA reads as TGTGCCACCGAGACAGCGGGTAACGAGCAGTACTTC. It translates to CATETAGNEQYF. This sequence joins TRBV10-3 and TRBJ2-7; TRBD2 is a possible D gene (6 bases). This CDR3 spans 12 amino acids. The germline V and J ends were trimmed by 10 bases and 5 bases, with 15 bases remaining between them. Germline loops: CDR1 ENHRY, CDR2 SYGVKD.

The chain couples TRBV24-1 to TRBJ2-7; 10 bases map to TRBD1. The CDR3 contains 14 residues. V shed 5 bases, J shed 6 bases, and the junction held 6 bases outside the gene matches. Germline CDR1 is KGHDR and CDR2 is SFDVKD. CDR3 DNA sequence: TGTGCCACCAGTGGGTGGGACAGGGGAGGCGAGCAGTACTTC. It codes for CATSGWDRGGEQYF.

The chain links TRBV6-1 to TRBJ1-3; D is uncertain. The CDR3 loop spans 15 amino acids. The germline V gene encodes CDR1 MNHNS and CDR2 SASEGT. V lost 3 bases and J lost 0, with 9 bases in between. Here the CDR3 DNA reads TGTGCCAGCAGTGAGTGGGCAGACTCTGGAAACACCATATATTTT. It specifies CASSEWADSGNTIYF.

The V gene is TRBV9, the J gene TRBJ1-1; D is undetermined. CDR1 is SGDLS, CDR2 YYNGEE, per germline. This CDR3 has 16 residues. The V end lost 1 base, the J end lost 2 bases, and 15 bases lay between the germline ends. The CDR3 reads CASSVSAERSNTEAFF. CDR3 DNA sequence: TGTGCCAGCAGCGTAAGTGCGGAGAGGTCAAACACTGAAGCTTTCTTT.

The chain links TRBV12-5 to TRBJ2-1; D unresolved. The CDR3 spans 17 residues. CDR1 and CDR2 (germline): LGHNT, FRNRAP. The germline V and J ends were trimmed by 2 bases and 5 bases, with 19 bases remaining between them. The CDR3 spells CASGLTGLEQRHNEQFF. CDR3 sequence (DNA): TGTGCTAGTGGTTTGACTGGTCTCGAACAGAGACACAATGAGCAGTTCTTC. The whole variable domain, remainder taken from reference TRBV12-5 and TRBJ2-1, is DARVTQTPRHKVTEMGQEVTMRCQPILGHNTVFWYRQTMMQGLELLAYFRNRAPLDDSGMPKDRFSAEMPDATLATLKIQPSEPRDSAVYFCASGLTGLEQRHNEQFFGPGTRLTVL.

The CDR3 bases are TGTGCCACCAGCAGAGATCAGGCTAGCGGGGTGTACGAGCAGTACTTC. This gives the protein CATSRDQASGVYEQYF. J is TRBJ2-7 and V is TRBV15, with 9 bases that match TRBD2. Germline assignment: CDR1 LNHNV and CDR2 YYDKDF (reference sequence). V dropped 0 bases and J dropped 4; count of bases not matched to a gene: 7. The CDR3 has 16 residues. Drawing the rest from reference TRBV15 and TRBJ2-7, the complete variable domain is DAMVIQNPRYQVTQFGKPVTLSCSQTLNHNVMYWYQQKSSQAPKLLFHYYDKDFNNEADTPDNFQSRRPNTSFCFLDIRSPGLGDTAMYLCATSRDQASGVYEQYFGPGTRLTVT.

This chain links TRBV4-1 with TRBJ2-1; 7 bases are a match to TRBD2. Looked up from germline, CDR1 is MGHRA and CDR2 is YSYEKL. CDR3 length equals 13 residues. With 1 base clipped from V and 12 bases from J, the junction kept 6 bases outside the gene matches. The DNA of the CDR3 is TGCGCCAGCAGCCAAGGACACCGGGGGGTGCAGTTCTTC. Amino acid sequence: CASSQGHRGVQFF.

With respect to this clone: Other DNA sequences from this sample encode an identical CDR3 as well. The chain uses TRBV5-1 and TRBJ1-6, with 10 bases identical to TRBD1. Per the germline V gene, CDR1 is SGHRS and CDR2 is YFSETQ. The CDR3 has 14 residues. With 3 bases clipped from V and 10 bases from J, the junction kept 4 bases outside the gene matches. The CDR3 DNA is TGCGCCAGCAGCTCCGGGACAGGGGCCTCACCCCTCCACTTT. Protein product: CASSSGTGASPLHF.

For the CDR3, the DNA is TGTGCCAGCAGTCGTGAAGGGGCAGGGTTAGATGAGCAGTTCTTC. This codes for CASSREGAGLDEQFF. The J gene is TRBJ2-1, the V gene TRBV3-1 (or the pseudogene TRBV3-2); the D gene is possibly TRBD1 (5 bases). V was clipped by 6 bases and J by 8 bases, with 20 bases between them. Per the germline V gene, CDR1 is LGHDT and CDR2 is YNNKEL (reference sequence). The CDR3 contains 15 residues.

The chain joins TRBV10-2 to TRBJ1-1; TRBD1 matches at 9 bases. The CDR3 length is 14 residues. Germline lookup yields CDR1 WSHSY and CDR2 SAAADI. The J segment lost 4 bases and the V segment lost 5 bases, leaving 5 bases of the junction unmatched. CDR3 loop: CASSSQGASTEAFF. The CDR3 nucleotides read TGCGCCAGCAGTTCACAGGGGGCCAGCACTGAAGCTTTCTTT.

This clone was recorded only once. In DNA, the CDR3 is TGTGCCAGCATTTACCGGACAGGGGACTACGAGCAGTACTTC. Protein sequence: CASIYRTGDYEQYF. V gene TRBV2 combines with J gene TRBJ2-7; 9 nucleotides align to TRBD1. Germline V lookup: CDR1 SNHLY, CDR2 FYNNEI. This CDR3 is 14 amino acids long. J was trimmed by 3 bases and V by 7 bases; bases with no gene match: 7.

The chain has TRBV7-6 and TRBJ2-1, with 10 bases fitting TRBD2. V was clipped by 5 bases and J by 5 bases; unmatched bases: 6. The CDR3 extends over 15 amino acids. From germline, CDR1 is SGHVS and CDR2 FNYEAQ. CDR3 DNA: TGTGCCAGCAGCCGGCTAGCGGGGGATGACAATGAGCAGTTCTTC. Translation gives CASSRLAGDDNEQFF. Looking up the rest from reference TRBV7-6 and TRBJ2-1 gives the full variable domain: GAGVSQSPRYKVTKRGQDVALRCDPISGHVSLYWYRQALGQGPEFLTYFNYEAQQDKSGLPNDRFSAERPEGSISTLTIQRTEQRDSAMYRCASSRLAGDDNEQFFGPGTRLTVL.

The gene calls are TRBV30 and TRBJ1-1; 9 nucleotides line up with TRBD1. Germline V gene data show CDR1 as GTSNPN and CDR2 as SVGIG (reference sequence). Trimming cost V 4 bases and J 6 bases; bases outside gene matches: 3. This CDR3 is 12 amino acids long. In DNA, the CDR3 is TGTGCCTGGACTCGGGACAGGGCTGAAGCTTTCTTT. Translation: CAWTRDRAEAFF.

The chain couples TRBV3-1 (or the pseudogene TRBV3-2) to TRBJ1-2, with 7 bases lining up with TRBD1. This CDR3 region has 15 residues. Germline trimming cut 4 bases from V and 1 base from J; bases unmatched to any gene: 6. Germline CDR1 reads LGHDT; CDR2 reads YNNKEL (reference sequence). CDR3 nucleotides: TGTGCCAGCAGCCTCAATAACAGGGGTAACTATGGCTACACCTTC. It encodes CASSLNNRGNYGYTF.

The rearrangement joins TRBV5-1 to TRBJ2-1, with 9 bases fitting TRBD2. V lost 7 bases and J lost 4; bases outside the gene matches: 9. This CDR3 has 15 residues. CDR1 is SGHRS and CDR2 is YFSETQ in the germline V gene. As DNA, the CDR3 is TGCGCCAGCTCCGAGGCGGGGGGGCCGTACAATGAGCAGTTCTTC. Translating gives CASSEAGGPYNEQFF.

This clone was detected once. The chain carries TRBV7-8 and TRBJ1-1; 10 nucleotides align to TRBD1. The CDR3 extends over 16 amino acids. Germline V gene lookup returns CDR1 SGHVS and CDR2 FQNEAQ. The V gene end was trimmed by 3 bases and the J gene end by 0 bases; junction bases not matched to a gene: 4. This chain's CDR3 is CASSFTGTGVNTEAFF. The CDR3 region has the DNA TGTGCCAGCAGCTTTACCGGGACAGGGGTGAACACTGAAGCTTTCTTT.

This chain uses TRBV15 with TRBJ2-3, with TRBD2 matching over 7 bases. V was clipped by 0 bases and J by 2 bases; unmatched bases: 8. Germline V gene data show CDR1 as LNHNV and CDR2 as YYDKDF (reference sequence). This CDR3 contains 17 residues. Here the CDR3 reads CATSRDLTGGYTDTQYF. CDR3 sequence (DNA): TGTGCCACCAGCAGAGATTTAACCGGGGGGTACACAGATACGCAGTATTTT.

This clone has a handful of counts. V gene TRBV6-6 combines with J gene TRBJ2-7, with 10 bases identical to TRBD1. This CDR3 comprises 13 residues. The V and J ends lost 10 bases and 6 bases, in that order; junction bases with no gene match: 9. CDR1 is MNHNY and CDR2 is SVGAGI in the germline V gene (reference sequence). The CDR3 region has the DNA TGTGCCACCAAGGGACAGGGGCTTGTCGAGCAGTACTTC. Protein: CATKGQGLVEQYF.

The chain recombines TRBV24-1 with TRBJ2-1; a possible D gene is TRBD2 (5 bases). Germline CDR1 is KGHDR and CDR2 is SFDVKD. Trimming pared 3 bases from V and 5 bases from J, leaving 7 bases between. CDR3 length: 13 amino acids. The CDR3 coding sequence is TGTGCCACCAGTGATCGGCGGGACAATGAGCAGTTCTTC. This encodes CATSDRRDNEQFF.

V usage is TRBV7-2 and J usage is TRBJ1-2, with 9 bases aligning to TRBD1. CDR3 length: 14 residues. V gave up 6 bases and J gave up 8 bases; unmatched junction bases: 10. CDR1 and CDR2 from the germline V gene are SGHTA and FQGNSA. CDR3: CASSQIPGQGGYTF. DNA of the CDR3: TGTGCCAGCAGTCAAATTCCGGGACAGGGAGGCTACACCTTC.

This sequence joins TRBV19 and TRBJ1-1; 7 positions agree with TRBD1. The CDR3 spans 14 residues. J gave up 6 bases and V 5 bases, and 9 bases lay outside the gene matches. Germline-derived CDR1 and CDR2 are LNHDA and SQIVND (reference sequence). The CDR3 spells CASSVQGIGAEAFF. CDR3 bases: TGTGCCAGTAGTGTACAGGGGATTGGGGCTGAAGCTTTCTTT.

The chain combines TRBV14 with TRBJ2-5; TRBD1 aligns across 9 bases. V was pared by 4 bases and J by 0 bases, with 6 bases of the junction left unmatched. The CDR3 consists of 16 residues. Germline V lookup: CDR1 SGHDN, CDR2 FVKESK. The CDR3 loop reads CASSPFWDRDQETQYF. CDR3 DNA sequence: TGTGCCAGCAGCCCCTTTTGGGACAGGGACCAAGAGACCCAGTACTTC. Full variable domain (outside the CDR3, taken from reference TRBV14 and TRBJ2-5): EAGVTQFPSHSVIEKGQTVTLRCDPISGHDNLYWYRRVMGKEIKFLLHFVKESKQDESGMPNNRFLAERTGGTYSTLKVQPAELEDSGVYFCASSPFWDRDQETQYFGPGTRLLVL.

This clone came up once. The CDR3 bases are TGTGCCAGCAGTTACTCGTTCGACACCGGGGAGCTGTTTTTT. Translating gives CASSYSFDTGELFF. The rearrangement uses TRBV6-6 and TRBJ2-2; D remains unclear. In germline, CDR1 is MNHNY, CDR2 SVGAGI (reference sequence). V dropped 0 bases and J dropped 3 bases, with 5 bases sitting between them. This CDR3 has 14 residues.

This clone was picked up one time. The chain has TRBV5-1 and TRBJ2-2; TRBD1 matches 7 bases. From germline, CDR1 is SGHRS and CDR2 YFSETQ. The CDR3 totals 13 residues. The V gene end was trimmed by 5 bases and the J gene end by 5 bases; junction bases not matched to a gene: 3. CDR3 nucleotide sequence: TGCGCCAGCAGGACAGGGCGAACCGGGGAGCTGTTTTTT. It codes for CASRTGRTGELFF.

The chain combines TRBV5-1 with TRBJ1-2; maybe TRBD1 (5 bases). Germline V gene sequence: CDR1 SGHRS, CDR2 YFSETQ. There are 15 residues in the CDR3. With 5 bases removed from V and 1 base from J, the gap between germline ends came to 15 bases. The CDR3 DNA reads as TGCGCCAGCAGTTTTGATACAGGAGATAACTATGGCTACACCTTC. This encodes CASSFDTGDNYGYTF.

The J gene is TRBJ2-1, the V gene TRBV3-1 (or the pseudogene TRBV3-2), with unresolved D. The CDR3 runs 15 residues. The V gene lost 3 bases and the J gene lost 0 bases, with 9 bases spanning the gap. Germline V CDR1 and CDR2: LGHDT, YNNKEL (reference sequence). This CDR3 reads CASSHRGFSYNEQFF. The CDR3, as DNA: TGTGCCAGCAGCCATCGAGGCTTCTCCTACAATGAGCAGTTCTTC.

The DNA for the CDR3 is TGTGCCAGTAGTCTTCAGGGGGCAGGAAAAGAGACCCAGTACTTC. This encodes CASSLQGAGKETQYF. The chain is built from TRBV19 and TRBJ2-5; 8 bases are a match to TRBD1. There are 15 residues in the CDR3. Trimming cost V 5 bases and J 3 bases; bases outside gene matches: 8. Germline CDR1 LNHDA, CDR2 SQIVND (reference sequence).

This clone was observed a single time. V usage is TRBV3-1 (or the pseudogene TRBV3-2) and J usage is TRBJ1-1, with D maybe TRBD1 (6 bases). CDR3 size: 12 residues. Per germline, CDR1 LGHDT and CDR2 YNNKEL (reference sequence). V was cut by 11 bases and J by 5 bases, with 15 bases left in between. The CDR3 DNA sequence: TGTGCCTCCGAGGGGGTTCGGACTGAAGCTTTCTTT. Translating it yields CASEGVRTEAFF.

For the CDR3, the DNA is TGCGCCAGCATGGGACTCCCAACCGACACCGGGGAGCTGTTTTTT. It yields the protein CASMGLPTDTGELFF. The chain uses TRBV5-1 and TRBJ2-2; tentatively, D is TRBD2 (6 bases). CDR3 length: 15 amino acids. Trimming stripped 6 bases from V and 3 bases from J, with 15 bases between. CDR1 and CDR2 (germline): SGHRS, YFSETQ.

The chain uses TRBV11-2 and TRBJ2-3; 12 bases are shared with TRBD2. Per germline, CDR1 SGHAT and CDR2 FQNNGV. This CDR3 is 16 amino acids long. V was clipped by 4 bases and J by 3 bases; unmatched bases: 5. CDR3 loop: CASSSLAGGVTDTQYF. The CDR3 DNA reads TGTGCCAGCAGCTCCCTAGCGGGGGGGGTGACAGATACGCAGTATTTT.

The rearrangement links TRBV2 to TRBJ2-7, with 7 bases lining up with TRBD1. V lost 6 bases and J lost 4; bases outside the gene matches: 9. Germline V gene data show CDR1 as SNHLY and CDR2 as FYNNEI. The CDR3 consists of 14 residues. The CDR3 bases are TGTGCCAGCAGCCGACAGGGTACTTATTACGAGCAGTACTTC. Residues: CASSRQGTYYEQYF.